This record looks at one T cell receptor beta chain sequence and its context. The target antigen is unknown. These data originate in a study of cytomegalovirus exposure and HLA in healthy donors. It was with 60 Vbeta and 13 Jbeta primers that the PCR ran. Here immunoSEQ multiplex PCR was the method, and the copy in TCRdb shows in-frame clones only, minus some. The sample includes approximately 140,000 clones, about 86% of them seen just once. Study observations and caveats: Productive status was seen about 87% or about 30% of the time for most TCR beta V segments in an earlier analysis. Differences between HLA loci emerged in a later analysis of TCR association rates, with DRB1 most and HLA-C fewest.

V lost 5 bases, J lost 1 base, and 9 bases lay in between. Germline CDR1 reads SQVTM; CDR2 reads ANQGSEA. CDR3 length: 13 amino acids. This clonotype originated in a man between 18 and 29 years old in good health and CMV-seronegative. The chain employs TRBV29-1 and TRBJ2-1; D is uncertain. The sequenced sample was PBMCs. The chain's CDR3 is CSVPAQSYNEQFF. The CDR3 region has the DNA TGCAGCGTTCCTGCGCAATCCTACAATGAGCAGTTCTTC.